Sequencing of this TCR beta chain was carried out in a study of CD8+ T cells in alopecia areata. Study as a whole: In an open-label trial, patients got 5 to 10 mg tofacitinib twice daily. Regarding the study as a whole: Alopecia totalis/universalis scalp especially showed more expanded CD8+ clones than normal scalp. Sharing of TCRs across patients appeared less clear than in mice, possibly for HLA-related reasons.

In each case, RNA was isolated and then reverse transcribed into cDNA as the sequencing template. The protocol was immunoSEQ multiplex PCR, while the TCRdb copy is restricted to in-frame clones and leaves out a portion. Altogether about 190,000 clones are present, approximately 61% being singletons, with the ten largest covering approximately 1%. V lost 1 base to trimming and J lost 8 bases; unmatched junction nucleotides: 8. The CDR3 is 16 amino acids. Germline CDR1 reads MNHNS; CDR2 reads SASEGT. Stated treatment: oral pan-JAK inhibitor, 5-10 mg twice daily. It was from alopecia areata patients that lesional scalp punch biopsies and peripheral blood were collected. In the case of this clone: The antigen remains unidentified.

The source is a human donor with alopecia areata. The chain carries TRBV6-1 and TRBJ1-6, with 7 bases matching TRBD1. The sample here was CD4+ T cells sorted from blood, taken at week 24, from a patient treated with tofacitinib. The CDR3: CASSEVHRGSDSPLHF. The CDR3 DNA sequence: TGTGCCAGCAGTGAAGTTCACAGGGGCAGCGATTCACCCCTCCACTTT.